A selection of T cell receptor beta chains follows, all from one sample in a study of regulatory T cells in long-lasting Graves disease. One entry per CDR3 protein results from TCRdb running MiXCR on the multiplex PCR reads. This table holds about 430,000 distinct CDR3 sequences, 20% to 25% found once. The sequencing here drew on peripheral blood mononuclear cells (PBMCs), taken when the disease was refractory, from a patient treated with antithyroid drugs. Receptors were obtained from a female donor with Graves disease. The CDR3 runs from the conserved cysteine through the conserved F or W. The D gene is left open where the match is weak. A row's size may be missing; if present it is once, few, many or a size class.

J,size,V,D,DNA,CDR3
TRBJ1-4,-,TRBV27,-,TGTGCCAGCAGTCCCCGCCAGGGTAGCGAAAAACTGTTTTTT,CASSPRQGSEKLFF
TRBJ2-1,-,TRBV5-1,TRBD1,TGCGCCAGCAGCTATGGACAGGACACCTACAATGAGCAGTTCTTC,CASSYGQDTYNEQFF
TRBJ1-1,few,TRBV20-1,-,TGCAGTGCCCCGACGGCGAACACTGAAGCTTTCTTT,CSAPTANTEAFF
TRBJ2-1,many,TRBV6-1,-,TGTGCCAGCAGTGGGGGAGCACCCATGGGGTACAATGAGCAGTTCTTC,CASSGGAPMGYNEQFF
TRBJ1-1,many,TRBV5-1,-,TGCGCCAGCAGCTTTGGGGGCCAGAACACTGAAGCTTTCTTT,CASSFGGQNTEAFF
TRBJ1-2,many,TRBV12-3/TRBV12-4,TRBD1,TGTGCCATCGACCCCGGGACAGGGCACTATGGCTACACCTTC,CAIDPGTGHYGYTF
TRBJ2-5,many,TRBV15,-,TGTGCCACCAGCAGAGGGGACGACGAGACCCAGTACTTC,CATSRGDDETQYF
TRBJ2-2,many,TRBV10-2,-,TGCGCCAGCAGTGAGGGGACGGTGAACACCGGGGAGCTGTTTTTT,CASSEGTVNTGELFF
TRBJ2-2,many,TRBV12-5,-,TGTGCTAGTGGTTTCTCTAGGACAGCGAACACCGGGGAGCTGTTTTTT,CASGFSRTANTGELFF
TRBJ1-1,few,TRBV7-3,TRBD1,TGTGCCAGCAGCTCGACAGGGGTTGGGACTGAAGCTTTCTTT,CASSSTGVGTEAFF
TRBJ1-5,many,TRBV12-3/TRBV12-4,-,TGTGCCAGCAGGCAAACAGGGTTAGAGCAGCCCCAGCATTTT,CASRQTGLEQPQHF
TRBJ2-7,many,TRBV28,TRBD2,TGTGCCAGCAGTAAACCGGGACGGGGGGCCTACGAGCAGTACTTC,CASSKPGRGAYEQYF
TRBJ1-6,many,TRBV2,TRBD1,TGTGCCAGCAAACTGACAGGGGATTATAATTCACCCCTCCACTTT,CASKLTGDYNSPLHF
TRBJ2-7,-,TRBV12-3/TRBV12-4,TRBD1,TGTGCCAGCAGTCCCCTTTCCGGGACAGGGGACTACGAGCAGTACTTC,CASSPLSGTGDYEQYF
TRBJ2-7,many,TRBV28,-,TGTGCCAGCAGAACCCACCCATTCGAGCAGTACTTC,CASRTHPFEQYF
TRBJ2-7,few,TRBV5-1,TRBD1,TGCGCCAGCAGCATAACCGGGACAGGGAACTACGAGCAGTACTTC,CASSITGTGNYEQYF
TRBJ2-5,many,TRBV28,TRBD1,TGTGCCAGCAGTTCCCAGACAGGGGGGTACCAAGAGACCCAGTACTTC,CASSSQTGGYQETQYF
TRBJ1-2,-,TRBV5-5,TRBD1,TGTGCCAGCAGCACGCGGACAGGTCTTCCTTATGGCTACACCTTC,CASSTRTGLPYGYTF
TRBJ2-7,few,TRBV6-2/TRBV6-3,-,TGTGCCAGCAGTGCCATATCGGGCGGGACGAGTTGGGAGCAGTACTTC,CASSAISGGTSWEQYF
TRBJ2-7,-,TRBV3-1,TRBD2,TGTGCCAGCAGCCATTATGGGGGAGGGCCTAACGAGCAGTACTTC,CASSHYGGGPNEQYF
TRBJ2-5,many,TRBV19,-,TGTGCCAGCAGACTGAGGGTAGAAGAGACCCAGTACTTC,CASRLRVEETQYF
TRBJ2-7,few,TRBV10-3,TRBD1,TGTGCCATCAGTCCGGGACAGGGTCGCCACGAGCAGTACTTC,CAISPGQGRHEQYF
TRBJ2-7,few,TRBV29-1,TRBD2,TGCAGCGTTGGAGGTAGCGGGAGACGGTACGAGCAGTACTTC,CSVGGSGRRYEQYF
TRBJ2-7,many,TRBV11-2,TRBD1,TGTGCCAGCAGCCTACAGGGGACGGATTACGAGCAGTACTTC,CASSLQGTDYEQYF
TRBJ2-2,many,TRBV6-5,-,TGTGCCAGCAGTTACTCGCGGGGACAAATGGTCACCGGGGAGCTGTTTTTT,CASSYSRGQMVTGELFF
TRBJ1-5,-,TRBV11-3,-,TGTGCCAGCAGCCCCCCCAGCAGCCAGCATTTT,CASSPPSSQHF
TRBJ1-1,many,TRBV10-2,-,TGCGCCAGCAGTGAGTTTCGACAGAACACTGAAGCTTTCTTT,CASSEFRQNTEAFF
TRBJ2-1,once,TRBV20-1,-,TGCAGTGCCCAGGGTTACAATGAGCAGTTCTTC,CSAQGYNEQFF
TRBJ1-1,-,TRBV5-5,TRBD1,TGTGCCAGCAGCTTCGAGACAGGGACCACTGAAGCTTTCTTT,CASSFETGTTEAFF
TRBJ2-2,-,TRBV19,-,TGTGCCAGTAGTAAGACGTGGGAGAACACCGGGGAGCTGTTTTTT,CASSKTWENTGELFF
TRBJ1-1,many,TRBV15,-,TGTGCCACCAGCGGGGCACCGGGAAACCCTGTGGACGCTTTCTTT,CATSGAPGNPVDAFF
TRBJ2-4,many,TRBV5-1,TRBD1,TGCGCCAGCAGCTTGTATCTACAGGGGGCGGAAAACATTCAGTACTTC,CASSLYLQGAENIQYF